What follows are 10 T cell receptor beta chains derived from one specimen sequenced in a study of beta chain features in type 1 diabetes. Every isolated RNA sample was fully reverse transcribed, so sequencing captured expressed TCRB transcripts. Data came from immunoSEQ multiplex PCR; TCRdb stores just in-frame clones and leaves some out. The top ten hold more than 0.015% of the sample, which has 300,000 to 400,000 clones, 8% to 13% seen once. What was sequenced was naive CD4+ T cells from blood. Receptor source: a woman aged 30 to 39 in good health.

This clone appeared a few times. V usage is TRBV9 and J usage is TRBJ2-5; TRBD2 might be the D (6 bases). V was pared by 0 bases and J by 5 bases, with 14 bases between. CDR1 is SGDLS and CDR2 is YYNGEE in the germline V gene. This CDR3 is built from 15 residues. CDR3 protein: CASSVDTAGWETQYF. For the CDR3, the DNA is TGTGCCAGCAGCGTAGATACTGCGGGATGGGAGACCCAGTACTTC.

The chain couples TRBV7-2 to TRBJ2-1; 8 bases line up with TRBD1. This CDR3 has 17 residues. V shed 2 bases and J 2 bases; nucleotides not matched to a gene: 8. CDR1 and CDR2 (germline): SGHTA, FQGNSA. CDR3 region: CASSLSFPGQAYNEQFF. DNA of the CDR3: TGTGCCAGCAGCTTATCTTTCCCGGGACAGGCCTACAATGAGCAGTTCTTC.

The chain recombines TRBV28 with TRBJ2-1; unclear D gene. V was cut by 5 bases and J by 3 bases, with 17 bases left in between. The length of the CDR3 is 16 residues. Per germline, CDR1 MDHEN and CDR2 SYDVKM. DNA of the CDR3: TGTGCCAGCAGTGAGTTCCGTTCCGGCGGCTACAATGAGCAGTTCTTC. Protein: CASSEFRSGGYNEQFF.

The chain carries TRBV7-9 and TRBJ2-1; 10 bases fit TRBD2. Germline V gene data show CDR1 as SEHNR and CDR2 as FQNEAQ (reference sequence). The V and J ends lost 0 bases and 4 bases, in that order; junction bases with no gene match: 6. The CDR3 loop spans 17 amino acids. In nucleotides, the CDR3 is TGTGCCAGCAGCTTAGCGGATGGACTAGCGGAATACAATGAGCAGTTCTTC. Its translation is CASSLADGLAEYNEQFF.

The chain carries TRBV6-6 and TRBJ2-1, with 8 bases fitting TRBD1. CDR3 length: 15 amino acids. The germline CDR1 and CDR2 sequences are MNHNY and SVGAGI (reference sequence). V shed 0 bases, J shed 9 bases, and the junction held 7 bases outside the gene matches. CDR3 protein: CASSYSEMTGAEQFF. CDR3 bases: TGTGCCAGCAGTTACTCGGAGATGACAGGGGCTGAGCAGTTCTTC.

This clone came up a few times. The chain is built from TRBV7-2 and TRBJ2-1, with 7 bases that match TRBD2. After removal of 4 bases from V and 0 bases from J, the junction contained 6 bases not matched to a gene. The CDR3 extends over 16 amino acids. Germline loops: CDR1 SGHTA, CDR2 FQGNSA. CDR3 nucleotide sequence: TGTGCCAGCAGCTCTCTAGCGGCCCACTCCTACAATGAGCAGTTCTTC. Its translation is CASSSLAAHSYNEQFF.

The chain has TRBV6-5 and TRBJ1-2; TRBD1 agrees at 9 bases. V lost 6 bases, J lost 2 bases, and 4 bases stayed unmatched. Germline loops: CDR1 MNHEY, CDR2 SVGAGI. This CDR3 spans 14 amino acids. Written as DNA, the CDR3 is TGTGCCAGCAGGGAAACAGGGGGCAACTATGGCTACACCTTC. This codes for CASRETGGNYGYTF.

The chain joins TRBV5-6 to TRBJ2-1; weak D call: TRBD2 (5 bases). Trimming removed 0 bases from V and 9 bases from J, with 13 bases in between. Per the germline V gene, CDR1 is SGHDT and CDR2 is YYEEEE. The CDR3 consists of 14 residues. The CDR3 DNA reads TGTGCCAGCAGCTTGGCGGCCCTCGAGGGTGAGCAGTTCTTC. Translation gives CASSLAALEGEQFF. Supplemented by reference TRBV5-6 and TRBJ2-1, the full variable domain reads DAGVTQSPTHLIKTRGQQVTLRCSPKSGHDTVSWYQQALGQGPQFIFQYYEEEERQRGNFPDRFSGHQFPNYSSELNVNALLLGDSALYLCASSLAALEGEQFFGPGTRLTVL.

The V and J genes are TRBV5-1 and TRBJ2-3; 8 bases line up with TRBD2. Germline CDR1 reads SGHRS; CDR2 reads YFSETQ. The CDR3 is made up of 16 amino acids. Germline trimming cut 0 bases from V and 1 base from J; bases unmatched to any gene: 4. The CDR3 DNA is TGCGCCAGCAGCTTGGCCCCGGGAGGGGGCACAGATACGCAGTATTTT. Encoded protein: CASSLAPGGGTDTQYF.

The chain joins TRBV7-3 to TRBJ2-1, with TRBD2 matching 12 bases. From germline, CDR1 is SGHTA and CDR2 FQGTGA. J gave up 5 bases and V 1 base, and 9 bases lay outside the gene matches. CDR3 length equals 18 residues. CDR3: CASSLRSPSGRGNNEQFF. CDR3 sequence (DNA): TGTGCCAGCAGCTTAAGATCCCCTAGCGGGAGGGGTAACAATGAGCAGTTCTTC.